This T cell receptor (beta chain) was recorded in a study of memory CD4+ T cells and cytomegalovirus serostatus. Study as a whole: Donors were healthy Belgian adults, 10 or so CMV seropositive and some 24 seronegative. Study-wide findings and caveats: Suggested: most of the CMV-linked TCR signature lies in CD4+ memory cells.

Details on this clone: Antigen specificity is unknown.

V lost 0 bases and J lost 5; bases outside the gene matches: 3. This CDR3 region has 16 residues. The V gene's germline CDR1 is SGHRS and CDR2 YFSETQ. Single viable CD3+CD4+CD8-CD45RO+ cells were sorted as the memory CD4+ T cells. Data came from immunoSEQ multiplex PCR; TCRdb stores just in-frame clones and leaves some out. The sample includes about 75,000 clones, 75% to 85% of them seen just once. Source material: memory CD4+ T cells from blood. This chain links TRBV5-1 with TRBJ2-1; 12 bases match TRBD2. This TCR was recovered from an adult in good health and CMV-seropositive. CDR3 protein: CASSLGLAGANNEQFF. DNA for the CDR3: TGCGCCAGCAGCTTGGGACTAGCGGGAGCGAACAATGAGCAGTTCTTC.